Described below is a single T cell receptor (beta chain) sequence and its context. Authors' analysis steps: Amplifying reference gene primers gave estimates of nucleated cell counts. Assay used: immunoSEQ multiplex PCR; TCRdb lists only in-frame clones, some missing. The DNA was the basis for D and trimming; V, J and clone size are from that table. Among 390,000 or so clones, 90% were seen once, and the ten largest hold about 6.8%. The sample is drawn from a study of blood T cell repertoires in COVID-19. Whole-study context: Acute and convalescent COVID-19 specimens originated in the United States, Italy and Spain. From T cells, B-cell-depleted T cells, or PBMCs came the material, which was cDNA or gDNA.

The CDR3 is made up of 15 amino acids. Germline values: CDR1 MGHRA, CDR2 YSYEKL. V lost 4 bases and J lost 0; bases outside the gene matches: 6. This TCR came from a man aged 18-30 years with active or convalescent COVID-19. Sequenced material: peripheral blood. V and J are TRBV4-1 and TRBJ2-7; 7 nucleotides agree with TRBD1. The DNA for the CDR3 is TGCGCCAGCAGCCCTCGGGACAGCCGCTCCTACGAGCAGTACTTC. Its translation is CASSPRDSRSYEQYF.